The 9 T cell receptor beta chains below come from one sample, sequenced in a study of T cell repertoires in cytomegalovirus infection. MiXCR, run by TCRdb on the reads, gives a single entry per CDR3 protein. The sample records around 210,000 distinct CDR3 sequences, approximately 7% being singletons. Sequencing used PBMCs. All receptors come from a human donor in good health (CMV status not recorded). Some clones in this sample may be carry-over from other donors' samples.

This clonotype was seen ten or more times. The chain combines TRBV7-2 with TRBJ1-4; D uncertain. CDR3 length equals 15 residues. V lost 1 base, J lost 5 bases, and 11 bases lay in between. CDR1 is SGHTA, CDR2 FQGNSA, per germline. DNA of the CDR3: TGTGCCAGCAGCTTAGATGGCAGACAAAATGAAAAACTGTTTTTT. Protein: CASSLDGRQNEKLFF.

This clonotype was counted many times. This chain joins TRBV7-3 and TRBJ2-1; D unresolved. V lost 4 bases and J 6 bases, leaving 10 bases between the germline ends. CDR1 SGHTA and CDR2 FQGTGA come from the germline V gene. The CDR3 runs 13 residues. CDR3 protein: CASSSGPFNEQFF. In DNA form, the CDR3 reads TGTGCCAGCAGCTCCGGGCCGTTCAATGAGCAGTTCTTC.

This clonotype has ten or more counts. CDR3 nucleotides: TGCAGTGCTAGAGATCTGGAGTGGGACAGTTCGTACAATGAGCAGTTCTTC. Translating gives CSARDLEWDSSYNEQFF. V is TRBV20-1 and J is TRBJ2-1; TRBD1 matches 7 bases. With V trimmed by 0 bases and J by 4 bases, 12 bases remained unmatched. Germline values: CDR1 DFQATT, CDR2 SNEGSKA (reference sequence). The CDR3 has 17 residues.

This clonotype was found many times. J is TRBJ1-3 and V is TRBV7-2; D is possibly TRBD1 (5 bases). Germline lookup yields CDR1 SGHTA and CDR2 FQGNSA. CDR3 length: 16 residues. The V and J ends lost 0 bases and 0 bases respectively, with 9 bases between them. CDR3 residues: CASSLAGTSSGNTIYF. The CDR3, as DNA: TGTGCCAGCAGCTTAGCAGGGACCAGCTCTGGAAACACCATATATTTT.

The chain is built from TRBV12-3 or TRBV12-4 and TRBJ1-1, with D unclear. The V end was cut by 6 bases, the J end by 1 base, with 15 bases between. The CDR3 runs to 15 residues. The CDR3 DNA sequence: TGTGCCAGCAGCTCCCGACCTAAGGGGAACACTGAAGCTTTCTTT. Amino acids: CASSSRPKGNTEAFF.

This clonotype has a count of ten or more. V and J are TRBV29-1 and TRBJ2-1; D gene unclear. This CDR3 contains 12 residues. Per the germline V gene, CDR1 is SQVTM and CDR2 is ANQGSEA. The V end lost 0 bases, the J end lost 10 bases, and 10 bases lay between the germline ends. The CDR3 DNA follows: TGCAGCGTTGAAGACCCGACGGAGGAGCAGTTCTTC. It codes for CSVEDPTEEQFF.

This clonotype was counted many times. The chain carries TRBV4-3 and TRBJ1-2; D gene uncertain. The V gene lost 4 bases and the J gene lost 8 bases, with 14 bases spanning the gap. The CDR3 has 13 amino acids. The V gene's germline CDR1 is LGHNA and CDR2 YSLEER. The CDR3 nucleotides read TGCGCCAGCAGCCCCGATAGGGCCCGCGGCTACACCTTC. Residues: CASSPDRARGYTF.

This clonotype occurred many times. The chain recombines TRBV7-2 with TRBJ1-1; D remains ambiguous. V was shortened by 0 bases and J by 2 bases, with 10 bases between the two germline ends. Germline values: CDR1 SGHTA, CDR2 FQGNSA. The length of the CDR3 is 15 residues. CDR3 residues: CASSLALIVNTEAFF. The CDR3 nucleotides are TGTGCCAGCAGCTTAGCGCTAATAGTTAACACTGAAGCTTTCTTT.

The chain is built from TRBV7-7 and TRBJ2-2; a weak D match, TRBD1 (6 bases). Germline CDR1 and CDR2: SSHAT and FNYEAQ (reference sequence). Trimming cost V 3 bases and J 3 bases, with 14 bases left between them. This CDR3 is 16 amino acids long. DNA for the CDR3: TGTGCCAGCAGCTTCGGTATGGGGGCAGACACCGGGGAGCTGTTTTTT. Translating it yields CASSFGMGADTGELFF.